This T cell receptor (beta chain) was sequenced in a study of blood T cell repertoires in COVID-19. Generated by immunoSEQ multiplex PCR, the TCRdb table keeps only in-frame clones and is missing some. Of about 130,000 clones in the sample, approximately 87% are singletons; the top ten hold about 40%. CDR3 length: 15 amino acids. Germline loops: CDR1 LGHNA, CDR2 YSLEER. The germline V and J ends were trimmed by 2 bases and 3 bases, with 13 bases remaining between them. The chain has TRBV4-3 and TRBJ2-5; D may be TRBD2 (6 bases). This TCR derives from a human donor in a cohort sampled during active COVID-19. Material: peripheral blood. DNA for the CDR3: TGCGCCAGCAGCCAAAATCTAGGGACTGAAGAGACCCAGTACTTC. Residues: CASSQNLGTEETQYF.